What follows are 26 T cell receptor beta chains derived from one specimen sequenced in a study of early T cells in non-severe SARS-CoV-2 infection. TCRdb re-analysed the 5' RACE reads in MiXCR, keeping a single row per CDR3 protein. There are roughly 60,000 distinct CDR3 sequences in the sample; 6.6% occur only once, and 5.8% lies in the top ten. This sample comprised whole blood, obtained at baseline. The receptors were sampled from an adult who was a healthcare worker with PCR-confirmed SARS-CoV-2 infection or an uninfected control (not recorded which).

This clonotype has a handful of counts. The chain has TRBV2 and TRBJ1-6; D uncertain. V gave up 10 bases and J gave up 0 bases, with 13 bases separating them. CDR1 SNHLY and CDR2 FYNNEI come from the germline V gene. The CDR3 loop spans 15 amino acids. CDR3: CAIGEGSSYNSPLHF. In DNA, the CDR3 is TGTGCCATAGGAGAAGGGAGCTCCTATAATTCACCCCTCCACTTT.

The table lists this clonotype with many counts. This chain joins TRBV20-1 and TRBJ2-5; D is possibly TRBD1 or TRBD2 (7 bases each). V was pared by 5 bases and J by 7 bases, with 14 bases between. Per germline, CDR1 DFQATT and CDR2 SNEGSKA (reference sequence). There are 12 residues in the CDR3. The CDR3 sequence: CSALSGGGTQYF. Written as DNA, the CDR3 is TGCAGTGCTCTATCAGGGGGGGGGACCCAGTACTTC.

Turning to this clonotype: With a much larger clone just one base away, this may be a read error. CDR3 sequence (DNA): TGTGCCAGCTGCCAAGACCCAGAAAGAGTACAGGAGTACTTC. Translated, it gives CASCQDPERVQEYF. V usage is TRBV3-1 and J usage is TRBJ2-5; D is perhaps TRBD1 (5 bases). Per germline, CDR1 LGHDT and CDR2 YNNKEL (reference sequence). This CDR3 comprises 14 residues.

This clonotype was picked up many times. This rearrangement joins TRBV9 to TRBJ1-1; D is unresolved. The CDR3 loop spans 13 amino acids. Germline values: CDR1 SGDLS, CDR2 YYNGEE. V was trimmed by 4 bases and J by 5 bases, leaving 12 bases between them. This CDR3 is CASSPLSGTEAFF. In DNA, the CDR3 is TGTGCCAGCAGCCCTCTAAGTGGGACTGAAGCTTTCTTT.

This sequence joins TRBV19 and TRBJ2-3; 12 positions match TRBD2. Trimming at V came to 10 bases and at J to 10 bases, leaving 12 bases not matched to a gene. The germline V gene has CDR1 LNHDA and CDR2 SQIVND (reference sequence). This CDR3 contains 14 residues. The DNA of the CDR3 is TGTGCCACACGGACTAGCGGGGAACTGACAGCGCAGTATTTT. It specifies CATRTSGELTAQYF.

This clonotype was counted many times. The V gene is TRBV7-2, the J gene TRBJ1-2; 7 nucleotides align to TRBD1. The CDR3 is 16 amino acids. With 5 bases clipped from V and 4 bases from J, the junction kept 13 bases outside the gene matches. Germline V gene data show CDR1 as SGHTA and CDR2 as FQGNSA. For the CDR3, the DNA is TGTGCCAGCAGCCTTACTGCCGGGACAGTGACCTATGGCTACACCTTC. It specifies CASSLTAGTVTYGYTF.

This clonotype has only a few counts. V is TRBV7-8 and J is TRBJ2-2; no reliable D call. Trimming stripped 2 bases from V and 0 bases from J, with 13 bases between. CDR1 is SGHVS, CDR2 FQNEAQ, per germline. The CDR3 runs to 17 residues. CDR3 coding DNA: TGTGCCAGCAGCTTACCTTTTTCGTCTGCGAACACCGGGGAGCTGTTTTTT. Translated, it gives CASSLPFSSANTGELFF.

At least ten counts were recorded for this clonotype. The V gene is TRBV6-6, the J gene TRBJ2-7; D not certain. The germline V and J ends were trimmed by 4 bases and 4 bases, with 14 bases remaining between them. This CDR3 has 14 residues. CDR1 is MNHNY and CDR2 is SVGAGI in the germline V gene (reference sequence). Here the CDR3 reads CASSLTATGYEQYF. As DNA, the CDR3 is TGTGCCAGCAGTTTGACGGCTACTGGTTACGAGCAGTACTTC.

In its sample, this clonotype was seen many times. V gene TRBV28 combines with J gene TRBJ2-1; no reliable D call. Germline assignment: CDR1 MDHEN and CDR2 SYDVKM. This CDR3 is built from 11 residues. Trimming left V 6 bases short and J 7 bases short, with 7 bases between. DNA for the CDR3: TGTGCCAGCAGCGGTCGAAATGAGCAGTTCTTC. Translated: CASSGRNEQFF.

There are many counts of this clonotype. The chain links TRBV12-3 or TRBV12-4 to TRBJ2-5, with 12 bases matching TRBD2. The ends lost 6 bases at V and 5 bases at J; junction bases unmatched: 4. CDR3 length equals 14 residues. CDR3 in DNA: TGTGCCAGCAGGGCCGGGACTAGCGGGGAGACCCAGTACTTC. Protein sequence: CASRAGTSGETQYF.

This clonotype has a count of ten or more. The chain recombines TRBV7-6 with TRBJ2-1; D may be TRBD1 (6 bases). Germline assignment: CDR1 SGHVS and CDR2 FNYEAQ. The CDR3 contains 17 residues. V was shortened by 5 bases and J by 0 bases, with 17 bases between the two germline ends. CDR3 DNA sequence: TGTGCCAGCAGCCTCCTCTCGGCGGACAGCTCCTACAATGAGCAGTTCTTC. Residues: CASSLLSADSSYNEQFF.

This clonotype was counted at least ten times. V is TRBV27 and J is TRBJ1-2, with TRBD1 matching over 7 bases. Germline V CDR1 and CDR2: MNHEY, SMNVEV (reference sequence). This CDR3 comprises 15 residues. Trimming at V came to 5 bases and at J to 0 bases, leaving 6 bases not matched to a gene. CDR3 coding DNA: TGTGCCAGCAGTCCCGGGACAGCATCTAACTATGGCTACACCTTC. It codes for CASSPGTASNYGYTF.

This clonotype was counted between two and nine times. The rearrangement uses TRBV25-1 and TRBJ1-2; D unclear. The V end was cut by 3 bases, the J end by 6 bases, with 11 bases between. The CDR3 has 13 amino acids. CDR1 and CDR2 from the germline V gene are MGHDK and SYGVNS. Here the CDR3 reads CASSESRIHGYTF. The DNA for the CDR3 is TGTGCCAGCAGTGAGTCCCGGATTCATGGCTACACCTTC.

This clonotype was detected many times. The chain employs TRBV6-2 or TRBV6-3 and TRBJ2-5; 11 bases are shared with TRBD2. V lost 3 bases and J lost 2; bases outside the gene matches: 5. Germline V gives CDR1 MNHEY, CDR2 SVGEGT. CDR3 length equals 16 residues. The CDR3 bases are TGTGCCAGCAGTTATGGGAGGACTAGCGGGCAAGAGACCCAGTACTTC. It codes for CASSYGRTSGQETQYF.

This clonotype was seen at least ten times. The CDR3 coding sequence is TGTGCCAGCAGGAGCGGGGGGGGCAAAAACATTCAGTACTTC. This codes for CASRSGGGKNIQYF. The chain recombines TRBV12-3 or TRBV12-4 with TRBJ2-4; 10 nucleotides match TRBD2. Trimming cost V 6 bases and J 3 bases; bases outside gene matches: 2. CDR3 length: 14 residues.

This clonotype was recorded at least ten times. This chain uses TRBV12-3 or TRBV12-4 with TRBJ1-5, with D perhaps matching TRBD1 (5 bases). V lost 6 bases, J lost 2 bases, and 17 bases lay in between. This CDR3 spans 16 amino acids. This chain's CDR3 is CASRSGGGGRNQPQHF. CDR3 bases: TGTGCCAGCAGAAGTGGGGGTGGGGGACGCAATCAGCCCCAGCATTTT.

The chain couples TRBV2 to TRBJ2-3; D is unclear. V dropped 4 bases and J dropped 2 bases, with 10 bases sitting between them. Per the germline V gene, CDR1 is SNHLY and CDR2 is FYNNEI. This CDR3 is built from 14 residues. The CDR3 DNA follows: TGTGCCAGCAGTGTACTTCATTACACAGATACGCAGTATTTT. Its translation: CASSVLHYTDTQYF.

This clonotype was detected many times. J is TRBJ2-7 and V is TRBV20-1, with 13 bases lining up with TRBD2. This CDR3 is built from 14 residues. Germline loops: CDR1 DFQATT, CDR2 SNEGSKA (reference sequence). V gave up 5 bases and J gave up 3 bases; unmatched junction bases: 4. Here the CDR3 reads CSARTSGGHYEQYF. In nucleotides, the CDR3 is TGCAGTGCTCGGACTAGCGGGGGACACTACGAGCAGTACTTC.

This clonotype was counted at least ten times. The V call is TRBV13, the J call TRBJ2-7; the D gene is possibly TRBD1 (5 bases). From germline, CDR1 is PRHDT and CDR2 FYEKMQ (reference sequence). V dropped 6 bases and J dropped 6 bases, with 18 bases sitting between them. CDR3 length equals 14 residues. The CDR3 here is CASSGQGVLFEQYF. In DNA form, the CDR3 reads TGTGCCAGCAGTGGTCAGGGCGTTCTCTTCGAGCAGTACTTC.

At least ten counts were recorded for this clonotype. CDR3 sequence reads: CASSWRGAGTEAFF. The CDR3 nucleotides are TGCGCCAGCAGCTGGCGTGGGGCGGGCACTGAAGCTTTCTTT. The V gene is TRBV5-1, the J gene TRBJ1-1, with D possibly TRBD1 on 5 matching bases. Germline-derived CDR1 and CDR2 are SGHRS and YFSETQ. Deletions cut 3 bases from V and 4 bases from J, with 13 bases between. The CDR3 length is 14 residues.

This clonotype appeared many times. V gene TRBV7-9 combines with J gene TRBJ2-2; TRBD1 is a possible D gene (5 bases). The CDR3 is 15 amino acids. Germline CDR1 SEHNR, CDR2 FQNEAQ (reference sequence). Trimming stripped 8 bases from V and 2 bases from J, with 15 bases between. CDR3: CASLGRTHNTGELFF. For the CDR3, the DNA is TGTGCCAGCCTCGGACGGACACATAACACCGGGGAGCTGTTTTTT.

This clonotype was counted ten times or more. The chain is built from TRBV7-9 and TRBJ2-5; D not certain. From germline, CDR1 is SEHNR and CDR2 FQNEAQ (reference sequence). This CDR3 region has 14 residues. The V and J ends lost 5 bases and 1 base respectively, with 11 bases between them. CDR3 protein: CASSGSGSQETQYF. Written as DNA, the CDR3 is TGTGCCAGCAGCGGCTCCGGTTCCCAAGAGACCCAGTACTTC.

The rearrangement uses TRBV3-1 and TRBJ2-5; unclear D gene. The ends were cut back, 4 bases at V and 5 bases at J, with 8 bases in the middle. Germline CDR1 reads LGHDT; CDR2 reads YNNKEL (reference sequence). There are 12 residues in the CDR3. In nucleotides, the CDR3 is TGTGCCAGCAGCCTCGCAGAGGAGACCCAGTACTTC. Protein product: CASSLAEETQYF.

This clonotype turned up a few times. The chain uses TRBV6-2 or TRBV6-3 and TRBJ2-5, with 12 positions matching TRBD2. With 2 bases clipped from V and 5 bases from J, the junction kept 3 bases outside the gene matches. Looked up from germline, CDR1 is MNHEY and CDR2 is SVGEGT. CDR3 length: 15 amino acids. The CDR3 coding sequence is TGTGCCAGCAGTTACCGCGGGACTAGCGGGGAGACCCAGTACTTC. As protein: CASSYRGTSGETQYF.

This clonotype was detected many times. V usage is TRBV21-1 and J usage is TRBJ1-5. TRBV21-1 corresponds to a pseudogene. The length of the CDR3 is 15 residues. The CDR3 region has the DNA TGTGCCAGCAGCAAAGATCGGCAGTACAATCAGCCCCAGCATTTT. Protein product: CASSKDRQYNQPQHF.

This clonotype was seen more than once but under ten times. DNA for the CDR3: TGTGCCAGCAGTTTTAATAACTATGGCTACACCTTC. This sequence encodes CASSFNNYGYTF. This rearrangement joins TRBV12-3 or TRBV12-4 to TRBJ1-2; D is unresolved. CDR3 length equals 12 residues. The V end was cut by 3 bases, the J end by 1 base, with 3 bases between.